This is a list of T cell receptor beta chains from one sample in a study of T-cell memory formation after mild COVID-19. TCRdb re-analysed the 5' RACE reads in MiXCR, keeping a single row per CDR3 protein. The sample includes roughly 500,000 distinct CDR3 sequences, about a fifth of them seen just once. The sample consisted of PBMCs or a T cell subset sorted from them (not recorded which). These receptors were collected from an adult woman who had mild COVID-19 (a few samples of this study predate the infection). Cell type and time point are not known. CDR3s include the opening cysteine and the closing phenylalanine or tryptophan. The order of the fields is J gene, V gene, CDR3 protein.

TRBJ1-1	TRBV12-3/TRBV12-4	CASTWTGNTEAFF
TRBJ2-3	TRBV5-1	CASSITSGGSTDTQYF
TRBJ2-3	TRBV7-6	CASSLGTYRFPDTQYF
TRBJ1-1	TRBV7-9	CASSLVQTRGTEAFF
TRBJ2-7	TRBV6-5	CASTQGLGLYEQYF
TRBJ2-7	TRBV5-1	CASSVRGLADEQYF
TRBJ1-1	TRBV3-1	CASSPGTSLGYTEAFF
TRBJ2-1	TRBV27	CASSPLLGLPLF
TRBJ2-5	TRBV19	CATRRVAGQETQYF
TRBJ1-1	TRBV5-1	CASSLDLTGTGSNTEAFF
TRBJ2-7	TRBV20-1	CSARGRASYEQYF
TRBJ2-1	TRBV7-3	CASSSSGGFDEQFF
TRBJ2-7	TRBV6-5	CASSYGGRGQEKIYEQYF
TRBJ2-3	TRBV29-1	CSVVRLAGGLSTDTQYF
TRBJ2-6	TRBV29-1	CSVRQGAGANVLTF
TRBJ2-3	TRBV29-1	CSSTEGAASTDTQYF
TRBJ2-7	TRBV12-3/TRBV12-4	CASSFGNEQYF
TRBJ1-2	TRBV12-5	CASGLVEGGANYGYTF
TRBJ2-1	TRBV7-8	CASSAGLLNHNEQFF
TRBJ1-5	TRBV2	CASEGTAQGNQPQHF
TRBJ1-1	TRBV7-2	CASRQDSQGEAFF
TRBJ1-6	TRBV12-3/TRBV12-4	CASRTTHSPLHF
TRBJ2-5	TRBV7-9	CATARGIQETQYF
TRBJ2-7	TRBV12-5	CASGLVLSSVGADGSYEQYF
TRBJ2-7	TRBV27	CASSLLLAGGPVEQYF
TRBJ1-2	TRBV12-3/TRBV12-4	CASSSNTQGPYGYTF
TRBJ2-5	TRBV4-1	CASSHVLAGKETQYF
TRBJ2-3	TRBV29-1	CSVEGARTDTQYF
TRBJ2-5	TRBV7-6	CASSSWTGEQETQYF
TRBJ1-5	TRBV7-8	CASSLGGRLQPQHF
TRBJ2-3	TRBV3-1	CASSPTSGGADTQYF
TRBJ2-7	TRBV12-3/TRBV12-4	CASSRLAVSYEQYF
TRBJ2-5	TRBV5-1	CASSAPGETQYF
TRBJ2-2	TRBV5-1	CASSLMGSDTGELFF
TRBJ1-1	TRBV30	CAWATGFEAFF
TRBJ2-7	TRBV6-2/TRBV6-3	CASSYAAGVPYEQYF
TRBJ2-5	TRBV24-1	CATAPMWGPKETQYF
TRBJ2-7	TRBV15	CATSIDGDSAHF
TRBJ2-5	TRBV5-6	CASSPGGSWTQYF
TRBJ2-3	TRBV7-3	CASSRAGQVSDTQYF
TRBJ1-5	TRBV7-2	CASSYVGTGSNQPQHF
TRBJ2-1	TRBV24-1	CATSDDGLAGAGEQFF
TRBJ1-5	TRBV6-1	CASSEAGENNQPQHF
TRBJ2-5	TRBV19	CASKDEETQYF
TRBJ2-1	TRBV5-4	CASSFPRTSGSRNEQFF
TRBJ1-5	TRBV7-8	CASSLHGTAYYQPQHF
TRBJ1-2	TRBV19	CASGQGYDGYTF
TRBJ2-5	TRBV7-8	CASSRLAGYFPETQYF
TRBJ2-7	TRBV6-6	CASSHQTLRDRSYEQYF